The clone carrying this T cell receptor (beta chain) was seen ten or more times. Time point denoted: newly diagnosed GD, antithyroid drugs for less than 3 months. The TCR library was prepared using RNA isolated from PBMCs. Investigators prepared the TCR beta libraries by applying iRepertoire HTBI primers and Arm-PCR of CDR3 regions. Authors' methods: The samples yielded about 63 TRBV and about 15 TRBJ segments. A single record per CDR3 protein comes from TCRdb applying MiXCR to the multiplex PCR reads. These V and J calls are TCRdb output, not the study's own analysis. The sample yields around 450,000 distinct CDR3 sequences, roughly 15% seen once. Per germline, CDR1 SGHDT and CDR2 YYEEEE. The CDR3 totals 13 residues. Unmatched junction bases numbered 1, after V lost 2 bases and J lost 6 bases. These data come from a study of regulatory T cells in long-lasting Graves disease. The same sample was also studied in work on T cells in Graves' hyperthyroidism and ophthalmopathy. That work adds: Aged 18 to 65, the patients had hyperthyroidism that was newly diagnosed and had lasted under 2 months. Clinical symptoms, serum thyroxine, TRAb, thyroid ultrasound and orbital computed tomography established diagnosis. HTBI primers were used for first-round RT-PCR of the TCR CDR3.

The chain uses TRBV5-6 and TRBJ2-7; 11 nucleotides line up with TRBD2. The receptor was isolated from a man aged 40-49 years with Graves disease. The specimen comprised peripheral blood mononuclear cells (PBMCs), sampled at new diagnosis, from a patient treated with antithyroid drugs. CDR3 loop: CASSFLAGGEQYF. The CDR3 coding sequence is TGTGCCAGCAGCTTCCTAGCGGGGGGCGAGCAGTACTTC. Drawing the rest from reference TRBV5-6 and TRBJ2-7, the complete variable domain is DAGVTQSPTHLIKTRGQQVTLRCSPKSGHDTVSWYQQALGQGPQFIFQYYEEEERQRGNFPDRFSGHQFPNYSSELNVNALLLGDSALYLCASSFLAGGEQYFGPGTRLTVT.